One T cell receptor (beta chain) is described in this entry. Its antigen is unknown. The source of the sample is a study of long-term antiretroviral therapy in people with HIV. Study at large: It was about a decade after the earliest samples that the 2015 immediate-ART recommendation appeared.

The immunoSEQ assay was v3.0, run at survey level. Only in-frame clones appear in the TCRdb table, and some are missing; sequencing was by immunoSEQ multiplex PCR. There are 25,000 to 35,000 clones in the sample; around 80% occur only once, and more than 9% lies in the top ten. Findings and caveats of the study: Viral resistance, ART adherence and therapy changes all lacked available data.

A minimum of one pre-ART and two post-ART PBMC samples existed for each donor. Sequencing used unsorted PBMCs, obtained 2.7 to 2.8 years after starting antiretroviral therapy. This TCR was recovered from a man aged 25-45 years with HIV.

Here the CDR3 reads CASRLSNIQYF. The CDR3 DNA follows: TGCGCCAGCAGACTGTCAAACATTCAGTACTTC. The chain is built from TRBV5-1 and TRBJ2-4; D gene unclear. The germline CDR1 and CDR2 sequences are SGHRS and YFSETQ. V gave up 5 bases and J gave up 6 bases, with 6 bases separating them. The CDR3 is made up of 11 amino acids.